Reported below is one TCR beta chain. The antigen it binds to is not known. Nothing much larger sits one base from this clone, and base qualities are not available. The data originate from a study of blood T cell repertoires in COVID-19 (dated by TCRdb to 2020 to 2022). Describing the broader study: The collaborator samples originated in the United States, Italy and Spain and spanned the acute and convalescent phases of COVID-19. The material from the prospective study consisted of cDNA or gDNA derived from T cells, B-cell-depleted T cells, or PBMCs. Deeply sampled blood TCRbeta repertoires from subjects exposed to, actively infected with, or recovered from COVID-19 were included in the dataset. The repertoires were made available in a free public database intended to serve as a resource for research on the immune response to SARS-CoV-2. The samples were drawn from the first 160 participants of the ongoing ImmuneRACE study and from roughly 1,300 subjects provided by 6 global collaborators. The sample metadata nearly always contained a de-identified subject ID, COVID-19 status, age in years and sex. Where available, HLA class I and class II types were taken from metadata supplied by the sample provider and were not determined by assay-based typing.

Overall study results and their limits: How much clinical and demographic metadata was included differed by source and by participant, and the metadata was provided uncurated.

The collaborating institutions used their own protocols to collect whole blood in K2EDTA tubes. For TCRbeta analysis, collaborators shipped samples as frozen whole blood, isolated PBMCs, or DNA extracted from either of those sample types. TCRbeta CDR3 regions were amplified from genomic DNA using the immunoSEQ Assay, a bias-controlled multiplex PCR. Per the original workflow: The number of nucleated cells in each sample was estimated by amplification of reference gene primers within the assay. Sequence reads were collapsed and filtered to measure the absolute abundance of every unique TCRbeta CDR3 rearrangement. For each sample, productive Simpson clonality was calculated as the square root of Simpson's diversity index across productive rearrangements. Drawn from immuneACCESS, this table holds only the in-frame rearrangements with V and J called that TCRdb kept. Clones are partly lost; checked studies trace under half to an unresolved V gene and leave the rest unexplained. The V and J calls and clone size are taken from that table; D and trimming were inferred from the DNA. This sample gives 200,000 to 250,000 clones in total; approximately 90% of them show up just once. 3.5% to 4.5% of the sample belongs to the ten largest clones.

The TCR originated in a man between 45 and 60 years old with acute or convalescent COVID-19. Sequencing was performed on peripheral blood.

The DNA is TGCGCCAGCATGGGAGCGGAGACAGGGGGATACTACGAGCAGTACTTC. Translated, this is CASMGAETGGYYEQYF. The rearranged chain carries TRBV10-2 and TRBJ2-7, with 9 central nucleotides matching TRBD1. Per the germline V gene, WSHSY is the CDR1 and SAAADI is the CDR2. The CDR3 holds 16 amino acids from the cysteine to the phenylalanine. The kept DNA is CDR3 alone, 48 bases in frame from the first base. Trimming leaves V shorter by 7 bases and J shorter by 3 bases, with the junction holding 13 bases beyond the gene matches.